This T cell receptor beta chain was profiled in a study of Ad26.COV2.S vaccination and SARS-CoV-2 variants. Study-wide context: Vaccine-arm donor from the placebo-controlled COV1001 Ad26.COV2.S trial.

Some clones are missing from TCRdb's copy, which holds only in-frame ones; the method was immunoSEQ multiplex PCR. The data show approximately 460,000 clones, 89% seen once. CDR1 is LGHNA and CDR2 is YSLEER in the germline V gene. V lost 4 bases and J lost 11, with 14 bases in between. This CDR3 spans 13 amino acids. Documented treatment: roughly 18 received Ad26.COV2.S at low or high dose, single or two shots; several received placebo; per-sample allocation not given. Specimen acquisition occurred on day 63 following the initial vaccine or placebo injection. The sequences come from peripheral blood, collected in a trial of Ad26.COV2.S vaccine versus placebo. V usage is TRBV4-3 and J usage is TRBJ1-4; D might be TRBD1 (5 bases). This sequence was found in a person between 18 and 65 years old who received the Ad26.COV2.S COVID-19 vaccine or a placebo. CDR3 residues: CASSPHLGGKLFF. For the CDR3, the DNA is TGCGCCAGCAGCCCTCACTTGGGGGGGAAACTGTTTTTT.